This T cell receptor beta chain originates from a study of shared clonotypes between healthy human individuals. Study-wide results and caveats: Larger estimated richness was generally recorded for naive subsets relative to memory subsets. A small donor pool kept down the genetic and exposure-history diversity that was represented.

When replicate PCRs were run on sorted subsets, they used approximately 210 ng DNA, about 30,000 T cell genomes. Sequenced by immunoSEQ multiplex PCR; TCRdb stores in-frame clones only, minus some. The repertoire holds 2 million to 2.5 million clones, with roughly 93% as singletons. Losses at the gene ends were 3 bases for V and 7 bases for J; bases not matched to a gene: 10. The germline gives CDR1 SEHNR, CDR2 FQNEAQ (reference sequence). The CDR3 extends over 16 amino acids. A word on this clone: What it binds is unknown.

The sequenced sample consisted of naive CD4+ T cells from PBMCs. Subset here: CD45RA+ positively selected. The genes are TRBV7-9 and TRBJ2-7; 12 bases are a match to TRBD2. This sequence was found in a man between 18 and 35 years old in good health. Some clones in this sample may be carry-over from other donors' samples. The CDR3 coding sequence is TGTGCCAGCAGCTTTGGAGTTGCTAGCGGGAGGGCGGAGCAGTACTTC. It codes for CASSFGVASGRAEQYF. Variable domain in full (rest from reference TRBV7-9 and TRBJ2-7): DTGVSQNPRHKITKRGQNVTFRCDPISEHNRLYWYRQTLGQGPEFLTYFQNEAQLEKSRLLSDRFSAERPKGSFSTLEIQRTEQGDSAMYLCASSFGVASGRAEQYFGPGTRLTVT.